The TCR beta chain described here comes from a study of blood T cell repertoires in COVID-19. About the research overall: Sites across the United States, Italy and Spain contributed samples from acute and convalescent COVID-19. PBMCs, B-cell-depleted T cells, or T cells were the source of the cDNA or gDNA that made up the material.

Germline lookup yields CDR1 MDHEN and CDR2 SYDVKM. The CDR3 totals 15 residues. This clone has a single count. Sequence at one end of the junction differs from germline and may be a read error. How the authors handled the data: Reference gene primer amplification gave estimated nucleated cell counts. TCRdb keeps only in-frame clones here, not all; method: immunoSEQ multiplex PCR. D and trimming come from the DNA, and the V and J calls and clone size come from that table. Among more than 200,000 clones listed, more than 80% were seen once. The J gene is TRBJ1-2, the V gene TRBV28; 8 bases fit TRBD1. Sequenced: peripheral blood. The receptor was derived from a young man with COVID-19, enrolled during active disease. The CDR3 reads CGSESQGAHGYGYTF. The CDR3 DNA sequence: TGTGGCAGCGAGTCGCAGGGGGCGCATGGCTATGGCTACACCTTC.